These T cell receptor beta chains were read from a single sample in a study of cytomegalovirus exposure and HLA in healthy donors. Clones were read by immunoSEQ multiplex PCR, and TCRdb kept only the in-frame ones, dropping some. The sample lists roughly 140,000 clones, 75% to 85% occurring once. The sequenced sample consisted of PBMCs. The receptors shown here come from a human donor in good health. Both conserved end residues are part of each CDR3. Fields, in order: clone size, D gene, J gene, V gene, CDR3 length, CDR3 protein, CDR3 DNA. The D gene is left open where the match is weak. Only some rows state a clone size, as once, few, many or a class for expanded clones.

NA	NA	TRBJ1-5	TRBV5-6	13	CASSGGSNQPQHF	TGTGCCAGCAGCGGGGGGAGTAATCAGCCCCAGCATTTT
NA	TRBD1	TRBJ1-2	TRBV27	13	CATARDRGRGYTF	TGTGCCACGGCCCGGGACAGGGGGCGAGGCTACACCTTC
NA	TRBD1	TRBJ2-7	TRBV19	14	CASSIAWTGNEQYF	TGTGCCAGTAGTATAGCTTGGACAGGGAACGAGCAGTACTTC
NA	TRBD2	TRBJ2-1	TRBV4-2	17	CASSQVLAGGISDEQFF	TGTGCCAGCAGCCAAGTCTTAGCGGGCGGAATCTCGGATGAGCAGTTCTTC
NA	NA	TRBJ2-2	TRBV6-5	16	CASSSRPPENTGELFF	TGTGCCAGCAGTTCGAGGCCGCCCGAGAACACCGGGGAGCTGTTTTTT
NA	TRBD1	TRBJ2-7	TRBV6-1	16	CASSELTGVTHYEQYF	TGTGCCAGCAGTGAATTAACAGGGGTCACCCACTACGAGCAGTACTTC
NA	NA	TRBJ1-4	TRBV27	14	CASSSTASNEKLFF	TGTGCCAGCAGTTCGACAGCTAGTAATGAAAAACTGTTTTTT
NA	TRBD2	TRBJ2-7	TRBV4-1	16	CASSQEPAGGPYEQYF	TGCGCCAGCAGCCAAGAGCCAGCGGGAGGCCCCTACGAGCAGTACTTC
NA	NA	TRBJ1-1	TRBV27	14	CASTLTLDGPEAFF	TGTGCCAGCACTTTGACACTTGACGGCCCTGAAGCTTTCTTT
NA	TRBD1	TRBJ2-5	TRBV5-4	17	CASSLGPQGGGQETQYF	TGTGCCAGCAGCTTGGGACCACAGGGGGGCGGTCAAGAGACCCAGTACTTC
NA	TRBD2	TRBJ2-1	TRBV15	14	CATRTPGGPREQFF	TGTGCCACCAGGACACCGGGAGGTCCCCGGGAGCAGTTCTTC
NA	TRBD1	TRBJ1-1	TRBV2	15	CASADTGGADTEAFF	TGTGCCAGCGCAGATACAGGGGGCGCGGACACTGAAGCTTTCTTT
few	NA	TRBJ1-2	TRBV18	16	CASSPVQGEANYGYTF	TGTGCCAGCTCACCTGTACAGGGCGAGGCGAACTATGGCTACACCTTC
NA	TRBD1	TRBJ2-2	TRBV7-6	16	CASSSGQGESTGELFF	TGTGCCAGCAGCTCAGGACAGGGAGAGAGCACCGGGGAGCTGTTTTTT
NA	NA	TRBJ2-3	TRBV5-6	15	CASSLPGDKADTQYF	TGTGCCAGCAGCTTGCCGGGAGATAAAGCAGATACGCAGTATTTT
NA	NA	TRBJ1-4	TRBV2	15	CASRARTEVNEKLFF	TGTGCCAGCAGGGCACGGACAGAAGTTAATGAAAAACTGTTTTTT
NA	NA	TRBJ2-5	TRBV5-6	15	CASSSYRLDQETQYF	TGTGCCAGCAGCTCGTATCGACTAGACCAAGAGACCCAGTACTTC
NA	TRBD2	TRBJ2-1	TRBV15	17	CATSRDLWTSGAGEQFF	TGTGCCACCAGCAGAGACCTATGGACTAGCGGGGCCGGTGAGCAGTTCTTC
NA	NA	TRBJ2-7	TRBV27	13	CASSLESSYEQYF	TGTGCCAGCAGTTTAGAGAGCTCCTACGAGCAGTACTTC
NA	TRBD1	TRBJ2-7	TRBV6-1	14	CASKVLGQGIEQYF	TGTGCCAGCAAAGTACTGGGACAGGGAATCGAGCAGTACTTC
NA	NA	TRBJ2-1	TRBV11-2	13	CASRQTRDNEQFF	TGTGCCAGCAGGCAAACTAGAGATAATGAGCAGTTCTTC
NA	TRBD1	TRBJ1-1	TRBV28	15	CASSNRGRRDTEAFF	TGTGCCAGCAGCAACAGGGGGCGCAGGGACACTGAAGCTTTCTTT
few	TRBD1	TRBJ1-2	TRBV14	15	CASSQVPGTGGGYTF	TGTGCCAGCAGCCAAGTCCCTGGGACAGGGGGCGGCTACACCTTC
NA	NA	TRBJ1-3	TRBV5-6	15	CASSPGQNEGNTIYF	TGTGCCAGCAGCCCCGGACAGAATGAAGGAAACACCATATATTTT
NA	TRBD1	TRBJ2-4	TRBV19	14	CASSRTGPENIQYF	TGTGCCAGTAGTAGGACAGGGCCCGAAAACATTCAGTACTTC
once	TRBD1	TRBJ2-5	TRBV4-1	14	CASSSRDRQETQYF	TGCGCCAGCAGCTCACGGGACAGGCAAGAGACCCAGTACTTC
NA	TRBD1	TRBJ2-6	TRBV28	16	CASSSATGAGANVLTF	TGTGCCAGCAGTTCCGCCACAGGGGCTGGGGCCAACGTCCTGACTTTC
NA	TRBD2	TRBJ2-1	TRBV2	15	CASSELGGRMGEQFF	TGTGCCAGCAGTGAACTCGGCGGGAGGATGGGTGAGCAGTTCTTC
NA	TRBD2	TRBJ2-4	TRBV4-2	20	CASSQDRTSGTLLAKNIQYF	TGTGCCAGCAGCCAAGATAGGACTAGCGGGACTTTACTAGCCAAAAACATTCAGTACTTC
NA	NA	TRBJ1-5	TRBV7-2	13	CASSHARGQPQHF	TGTGCCAGCAGCCACGCCCGGGGGCAGCCCCAGCATTTT
few	NA	TRBJ2-1	TRBV5-1	16	CASSLAASQAYNEQFF	TGCGCCAGCAGCTTGGCCGCGAGTCAGGCCTACAATGAGCAGTTCTTC
NA	NA	TRBJ2-7	TRBV19	12	CASSATGYEQYF	TGTGCCAGTAGTGCGACAGGATACGAGCAGTACTTC
NA	NA	TRBJ1-1	TRBV7-9	14	CASRIGSANTEAFF	TGTGCCAGCAGGATCGGGTCAGCGAACACTGAAGCTTTCTTT
NA	NA	TRBJ2-7	TRBV28	15	CASSIGGVTSYEQYF	TGTGCCAGCAGTATTGGCGGGGTTACCTCCTACGAGCAGTACTTC
NA	NA	TRBJ1-5	TRBV28	16	CASRPIGRDRHQPQHF	TGTGCCAGCAGACCCATCGGCAGGGATAGACATCAGCCCCAGCATTTT
NA	NA	TRBJ1-2	TRBV6-5	15	CASSYSTESNYGYTF	TGTGCCAGCAGTTACTCTACAGAATCTAACTATGGCTACACCTTC
NA	NA	TRBJ2-3	TRBV19	14	CASRPGPGADTQYF	TGTGCCAGTAGGCCAGGACCGGGAGCGGATACGCAGTATTTT
NA	NA	TRBJ1-3	TRBV18	13	CASSGAGGNTIYF	TGTGCCAGCTCAGGGGCCGGAGGAAACACCATATATTTT